A single sample gave rise to the 2 T cell receptor beta chains below, sequenced in a study of blood T cell repertoires in COVID-19. Sequencing was performed with immunoSEQ multiplex PCR; in TCRdb, only in-frame clones are kept and a portion is missing. The table lists some 140,000 clones, roughly 84% of them singletons. Sequenced material: peripheral blood. These receptor sequences come from a man aged 60 to 75 with COVID-19, enrolled during active disease.

The chain uses TRBV7-9 and TRBJ2-5; 8 nucleotides match TRBD2. Germline CDR1 SEHNR, CDR2 FQNEAQ (reference sequence). After removal of 3 bases from V and 9 bases from J, the junction contained 9 bases not matched to a gene. The CDR3 runs 14 residues. The CDR3: CASSFSSGREAQYF. CDR3 in DNA: TGTGCCAGCAGCTTCTCCTCCGGGAGGGAGGCCCAGTACTTC.

The count of this clone is one. The chain links TRBV2 to TRBJ1-1; D unresolved. The CDR3 is 13 residues long. CDR1 and CDR2 from the germline V gene are SNHLY and FYNNEI. V lost 10 bases to trimming and J lost 1 base, with 13 bases between them. CDR3 loop: CATSRAENTEAFF. For the CDR3, the DNA is TGTGCCACCAGCCGTGCGGAGAACACTGAAGCTTTCTTT.